This paragraph covers one TCR beta chain sequence. Its cognate antigen is unknown. CDR3 length equals 15 residues. From germline, CDR1 is LNHNV and CDR2 YYDKDF (reference sequence). The ends were cut back, 1 base at V and 7 bases at J, with 11 bases in the middle. Sequencing used immunoSEQ multiplex PCR; TCRdb keeps in-frame clones, though not all of them. In the table there are some 74,000 clones, 75% to 90% of which are singletons. These data come from a study of T cell responses to AZD1222 COVID-19 vaccine. Overall study results and limits: Only a handful of AZD1222 recipients, more than five in all, had baseline seropositivity. The donor group comprised mostly white British people and more females; the analysis possibly underestimated clonal diversity.

This receptor was obtained from an adult who received the AZD1222 COVID-19 vaccine. Source: peripheral blood, taken 28 days after the second AZD1222 dose. The gene calls are TRBV15 and TRBJ1-6; perhaps TRBD1 as D (5 bases). CDR3 nucleotide sequence: TGTGCCACCAGCAGAGGGGGGGGGAAAAATTCACCCCTCCACTTT. Amino acid sequence: CATSRGGGKNSPLHF.